This T cell receptor beta chain originates from a study of cytomegalovirus exposure and HLA in healthy donors. General observations from the study: The tendency of first-cohort TCR clusters to co-occur in the 120 validation repertoires was identified by a subsequent analysis. Cytomegalovirus-associated status was assigned to 164 TCR beta chains. Reportedly, diagnosis of cytomegalovirus status by the classifier showed high specificity and sensitivity. Many donors carried some public TCRs, although rarity characterized most TCR sequences.

The assay was immunoSEQ multiplex PCR, and TCRdb's table has in-frame clones only and misses some. The repertoire includes about 71,000 clones, about 94% of them detected once, and under 1.3% sits in the top ten. A remark on this clone: What it recognizes is unknown.

Germline V gene sequence: CDR1 SGHDN, CDR2 FVKESK. This CDR3 spans 15 amino acids. Between the trimmed V and J ends, which lost 4 bases and 7 bases, there was a span of 14 bases. The sample consisted of PBMCs. The TCR sequence derives from a woman aged 18-29 years in good health and CMV-seronegative. The J gene is TRBJ1-6, the V gene TRBV14; D is ambiguous. CDR3 residues: CASSPSAGPNSPLHF. The CDR3, as DNA: TGTGCCAGCAGCCCCTCTGCCGGTCCCAATTCACCCCTCCACTTT.